A selection of T cell receptor beta chains follows, all from one sample in a study of blood T cell repertoires in COVID-19. Assay: immunoSEQ multiplex PCR; the TCRdb copy retains only in-frame clones and omits some. The repertoire holds some 60,000 clones, with roughly 88% as singletons. The sequencing input was peripheral blood. These receptors came from a human donor in a cohort sampled during active COVID-19. Each CDR3 is given with its conserved first and last residue. The D gene is left open where the match is weak. Part of the rows lack a size; the others show once, few, many or a class for expanded clones.

CASSEGGGQETQYF	TGTGCCAGCTCGGAAGGGGGGGGACAAGAGACCCAGTACTTC	TRBV18	-	-	TRBJ2-5
CASSVTTGGDGTDTQYF	TGTGCCAGCAGTGTTACGACAGGGGGCGATGGCACAGATACGCAGTATTTT	TRBV6-1	TRBD1	-	TRBJ2-3
CASSTHGASYEQYF	TGTGCCAGTAGTACTCATGGGGCCTCCTACGAGCAGTACTTC	TRBV19	-	-	TRBJ2-7
CASSLERGYGYTF	TGTGCCAGCAGCTTAGAGCGAGGGTACGGCTACACCTTC	TRBV7-2	-	-	TRBJ1-2
CASSQEVGTGKYF	TGTGCCAGCAGCCAGGAGGTGGGGACAGGGAAGTACTTC	TRBV3-1/TRBV3-2	TRBD1	-	TRBJ2-7
CASSLAGQTNTEAFF	TGTGCCAGCAGCTTAGCCGGTCAGACAAACACTGAAGCTTTCTTT	TRBV11-3	-	-	TRBJ1-1
CASSEPSGGYNEQFF	TGTGCCAGCAGTGAACCTAGCGGGGGTTACAATGAGCAGTTCTTC	TRBV6-4	TRBD2	-	TRBJ2-1
CATSDLRGYEQYF	TGTGCCACCAGTGATTTGCGGGGCTACGAGCAGTACTTC	TRBV24-1	-	-	TRBJ2-7
CASSPPAAGGKGEQYF	TGTGCCAGCTCACCACCGGCGGCAGGGGGGAAGGGGGAGCAGTACTTC	TRBV18	-	-	TRBJ2-7
CASSPTSGVVGQFF	TGTGCCAGCAGTCCAACTAGCGGGGTCGTTGGGCAGTTCTTC	TRBV7-3	TRBD2	-	TRBJ2-1
CATPSSLAYTGIYGYTF	TGTGCCACCCCGAGCAGTTTAGCATATACGGGGATCTATGGCTACACCTTC	TRBV28	-	once	TRBJ1-2
CASSLEGLNYEQYF	TGTGCCAGCAGCTTGGAAGGACTAAACTACGAGCAGTACTTC	TRBV5-4	-	-	TRBJ2-7
CASSRDMGDIQYF	TGTGCCAGCAGCCGGGACATGGGGGACATTCAGTACTTC	TRBV7-3	-	-	TRBJ2-4
CASSVFAGATDTQYF	TGTGCCAGCAGTGTTTTCGCAGGGGCCACAGATACGCAGTATTTT	TRBV7-9	-	few	TRBJ2-3
CASSHLAGGTDTQYF	TGTGCCAGCAGCCACCTAGCGGGAGGGACAGATACGCAGTATTTT	TRBV3-1/TRBV3-2	TRBD2	-	TRBJ2-3
CASSSTGGFDYGYTF	TGTGCCAGCAGCTCCACAGGGGGTTTTGACTATGGCTACACCTTC	TRBV7-9	TRBD1	-	TRBJ1-2
CASSLRTSTDTQYF	TGTGCCAGCAGCCTTCGGACTAGCACAGATACGCAGTATTTT	TRBV9	-	-	TRBJ2-3
CASSRQGAVEQYF	TGTGCCAGCAGTCGACAGGGGGCAGTCGAGCAGTACTTC	TRBV4-2	TRBD1	-	TRBJ2-7
CASIRGGGTPWAEAFF	TGTGCCAGCATTAGGGGCGGGGGGACCCCGTGGGCTGAAGCTTTCTTT	TRBV28	-	-	TRBJ1-1
CASSGLQGSGNTEAFF	TGTGCCAGTAGCGGCTTGCAGGGGTCGGGGAACACTGAAGCTTTCTTT	TRBV19	-	-	TRBJ1-1